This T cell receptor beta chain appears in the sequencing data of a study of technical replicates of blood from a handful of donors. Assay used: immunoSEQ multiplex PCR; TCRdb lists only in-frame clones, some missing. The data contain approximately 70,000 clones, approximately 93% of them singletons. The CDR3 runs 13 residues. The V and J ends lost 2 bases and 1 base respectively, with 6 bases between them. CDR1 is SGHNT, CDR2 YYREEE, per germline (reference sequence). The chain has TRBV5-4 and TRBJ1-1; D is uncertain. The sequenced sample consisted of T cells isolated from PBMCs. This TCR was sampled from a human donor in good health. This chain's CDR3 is CASSFGSNTEAFF. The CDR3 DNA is TGTGCCAGCAGCTTCGGTTCGAACACTGAAGCTTTCTTT. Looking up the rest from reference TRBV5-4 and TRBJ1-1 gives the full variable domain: ETGVTQSPTHLIKTRGQQVTLRCSSQSGHNTVSWYQQALGQGPQFIFQYYREEENGRGNFPPRFSGLQFPNYSSELNVNALELDDSALYLCASSFGSNTEAFFGQGTRLTVV.